One and the same sample provided the 30 T cell receptor beta chains below, sequenced in a study of memory CD4+ T cells and cytomegalovirus serostatus. Single viable CD3+CD4+CD8-CD45RO+ cells were sorted as the memory CD4+ T cells. The method was immunoSEQ multiplex PCR; TCRdb's version includes in-frame clones alone and lacks a portion of them. The profile covers about 46,000 clones, with over 75% appearing a single time and roughly 0.6% taken by the ten largest. The sequenced sample was memory CD4+ T cells from blood. These receptors originate from an adult in good health and CMV-seronegative.

This clone has a handful of counts. V and J are TRBV25-1 and TRBJ1-4, with TRBD1 as a possible D gene (5 bases). Germline V lookup: CDR1 MGHDK, CDR2 SYGVNS. V was trimmed by 5 bases and J by 0 bases, leaving 16 bases between them. The CDR3 totals 17 residues. CDR3 nucleotide sequence: TGTGCCAGCAGTAGGGTAGACAGTCACTCAACTAATGAAAAACTGTTTTTT. Protein: CASSRVDSHSTNEKLFF.

The CDR3 reads CASSPSGAYTEAFF. The CDR3 DNA is TGTGCCAGCTCACCCTCAGGGGCGTACACTGAAGCTTTCTTT. This chain links TRBV18 with TRBJ1-1; D is possibly TRBD1 (6 bases). Per germline, CDR1 KGHSH and CDR2 LQKENI. This CDR3 contains 14 residues. The V gene lost 3 bases and the J gene lost 3 bases, with 11 bases spanning the gap.

Here the CDR3 DNA reads TGTGCCAGCAGCCCGGAGTCCACAACCACCGGGGAGCTGTTTTTT. Protein sequence: CASSPESTTTGELFF. The chain uses TRBV7-7 and TRBJ2-2; the D is unclear. The CDR3 has 15 amino acids. Trimming shortened V by 5 bases and J by 4 bases, and 14 bases separated the two germline ends. Per germline, CDR1 SSHAT and CDR2 FNYEAQ (reference sequence).

The rearrangement joins TRBV25-1 to TRBJ1-4; no firm D call. The CDR3 has 14 amino acids. Germline CDR1 reads MGHDK; CDR2 reads SYGVNS. V lost 1 base to trimming and J lost 8 bases, with 11 bases between them. CDR3 protein: CASSESKGLEKLFF. The CDR3 DNA reads as TGTGCCAGCAGTGAATCGAAGGGTTTGGAAAAACTGTTTTTT.

This clone was seen only a few times. The rearrangement joins TRBV30 to TRBJ2-1; D gene uncertain. V was shortened by 0 bases and J by 0 bases, with 12 bases between the two germline ends. Germline values: CDR1 GTSNPN, CDR2 SVGIG (reference sequence). This CDR3 is 16 amino acids long. In DNA, the CDR3 is TGTGCCTGGAGTGTATCTATGATCAGCTCCTACAATGAGCAGTTCTTC. Amino acids: CAWSVSMISSYNEQFF.

The CDR3 sequence: CASSPTGDSPLHF. The CDR3 region has the DNA TGTGCCAGCAGCCCTACAGGGGATTCACCCCTCCACTTT. V gene TRBV7-3 combines with J gene TRBJ1-6; 7 positions match TRBD1. This CDR3 region has 13 residues. The V and J ends lost 5 bases and 8 bases, in that order; junction bases with no gene match: 3. Germline CDR1 and CDR2: SGHTA and FQGTGA.

This clone was seen a handful of times. V and J are TRBV5-4 and TRBJ1-6; D is ambiguous. V dropped 0 bases and J dropped 5 bases, with 12 bases sitting between them. The CDR3 has 16 residues. The germline gives CDR1 SGHNT, CDR2 YYREEE (reference sequence). CDR3 region: CASSLGPTGNNSPLHF. The CDR3 coding sequence is TGTGCCAGCAGCTTGGGACCGACGGGGAATAATTCACCCCTCCACTTT.

The gene calls are TRBV7-9 and TRBJ1-2, with TRBD1 matching 8 bases. The CDR3 is 14 amino acids. The germline V gene has CDR1 SEHNR and CDR2 FQNEAQ (reference sequence). Unmatched junction bases numbered 7, after V lost 3 bases and J lost 7 bases. CDR3 in DNA: TGTGCCAGCAGCTTTCTACAGGGGGGCATTGGCTACACCTTC. It is translated as CASSFLQGGIGYTF.

V gene TRBV2 combines with J gene TRBJ1-5, with 8 bases matching TRBD1. CDR1 is SNHLY, CDR2 FYNNEI, per germline. V shed 6 bases, J shed 4 bases, and the junction held 14 bases outside the gene matches. This CDR3 comprises 17 residues. In DNA form, the CDR3 reads TGTGCCAGCAGCCAACAGAAACAGGGGGTAGGGAATCAGCCCCAGCATTTT. Encoded protein: CASSQQKQGVGNQPQHF.

The rearrangement joins TRBV4-1 to TRBJ2-3; 7 positions agree with TRBD2. Per germline, CDR1 MGHRA and CDR2 YSYEKL. Trimming took 0 bases from V and 2 from J; bases not matched to a gene: 11. This CDR3 is 18 amino acids long. The CDR3 DNA follows: TGCGCCAGCAGCCAAGATGTCATGGGGGACTACCCCACAGATACGCAGTATTTT. Encoded protein: CASSQDVMGDYPTDTQYF.

The chain recombines TRBV6-1 with TRBJ1-2; no firm D call. Trimming took 0 bases from V and 1 from J, leaving 9 bases between them. This CDR3 contains 15 residues. Germline V gene data show CDR1 as MNHNS and CDR2 as SASEGT. The CDR3 here is CASSEAAGNNYGYTF. For the CDR3, the DNA is TGTGCCAGCAGTGAAGCCGCCGGGAATAACTATGGCTACACCTTC.

The chain recombines TRBV5-4 with TRBJ2-5; 8 bases agree with TRBD2. The CDR3 has 16 amino acids. Germline-derived CDR1 and CDR2 are SGHNT and YYREEE (reference sequence). V dropped 4 bases and J dropped 4; count of bases not matched to a gene: 12. The CDR3 loop reads CASSPSIAGRGETQYF. The DNA for the CDR3 is TGTGCCAGCAGCCCCTCTATAGCGGGGAGGGGAGAGACCCAGTACTTC.

The genes are TRBV4-2 and TRBJ1-2; tentative D call: TRBD1 (5 bases). V lost 2 bases and J lost 4, with 17 bases in between. Germline V CDR1 and CDR2: LGHNA, YNFKEQ. CDR3 length: 16 amino acids. DNA for the CDR3: TGTGCCAGCAGCCAACCTACCGGACAAGATTTCTATGGCTACACCTTC. It yields the protein CASSQPTGQDFYGYTF.

The chain carries TRBV5-1 and TRBJ2-5; 7 positions match TRBD1. The length of the CDR3 is 16 residues. V trimming: 1 base; J trimming: 1 base; junction bases outside the gene matches: 7. CDR1 and CDR2 (germline): SGHRS, YFSETQ. The CDR3 DNA reads TGCGCCAGCAGCTTGAGGCCAACAGGGGTCCAAGAGACCCAGTACTTC. As protein: CASSLRPTGVQETQYF.

V gene TRBV5-4 combines with J gene TRBJ2-5; 9 bases are shared with TRBD2. V lost 9 bases to trimming and J lost 5 bases; unmatched junction nucleotides: 11. The germline CDR1 and CDR2 sequences are SGHNT and YYREEE (reference sequence). This CDR3 has 14 amino acids. CDR3 DNA: TGTGCCACCAAGGCGGGGGGGATTGAGGAGACCCAGTACTTC. Its protein is CATKAGGIEETQYF.

The chain links TRBV7-9 to TRBJ2-7; 7 nucleotides align to TRBD2. There are 16 residues in the CDR3. CDR1 SEHNR and CDR2 FQNEAQ come from the germline V gene (reference sequence). V trimming: 5 bases; J trimming: 3 bases; junction bases outside the gene matches: 13. CDR3 amino acids: CASSRTSVGGYYEQYF. In nucleotides, the CDR3 is TGTGCCAGCAGCCGGACTTCCGTCGGGGGGTACTACGAGCAGTACTTC.

In this sample, this clone turned up once. The rearrangement links TRBV19 to TRBJ2-2; D unresolved. The CDR3 has 13 residues. CDR1 is LNHDA, CDR2 SQIVND, per germline (reference sequence). Trimming cost V 5 bases and J 6 bases, with 10 bases left between them. The CDR3 DNA reads TGTGCCAGTAGTTCCAGGACGGCCGGGGAGCTGTTTTTT. Translated, it gives CASSSRTAGELFF.

V is TRBV2 and J is TRBJ2-1; the D is unclear. The V gene lost 3 bases and the J gene lost 3 bases, with 12 bases spanning the gap. The CDR3 is made up of 15 amino acids. CDR1 is SNHLY, CDR2 FYNNEI, per germline. The CDR3 bases are TGTGCCAGCAGTGAGATACAGAATGTCTACAATGAGCAGTTCTTC. It specifies CASSEIQNVYNEQFF.

The rearrangement uses TRBV6-5 and TRBJ2-4, with 7 bases aligning to TRBD1. With 4 bases clipped from V and 11 bases from J, the junction kept 5 bases outside the gene matches. Germline lookup yields CDR1 MNHEY and CDR2 SVGAGI. The CDR3 totals 12 residues. The CDR3 loop is CASSLTGTVQYF. CDR3 nucleotides: TGTGCCAGCAGTTTGACCGGGACAGTTCAGTACTTC.

This chain connects TRBV6-6 to TRBJ1-2; D is unclear. With 2 bases removed from V and 6 bases from J, the gap between germline ends came to 16 bases. Germline V gene sequence: CDR1 MNHNY, CDR2 SVGAGI (reference sequence). This CDR3 has 15 amino acids. The CDR3 protein is CASSYLTTDPNGYTF. As DNA, the CDR3 is TGTGCCAGCAGTTACCTAACCACAGATCCGAATGGCTACACCTTC.

This rearrangement joins TRBV18 to TRBJ2-7, with 13 nucleotides matching TRBD2. CDR1 KGHSH and CDR2 LQKENI come from the germline V gene. The length of the CDR3 is 15 residues. Germline trimming cut 3 bases from V and 2 bases from J; bases unmatched to any gene: 1. This CDR3 reads CASSPGTSGTYEQYF. CDR3 DNA sequence: TGTGCCAGCTCACCCGGGACTAGCGGGACCTACGAGCAGTACTTC.

This chain uses TRBV10-3 with TRBJ1-2, with D perhaps TRBD1 (6 bases). This CDR3 has 15 amino acids. The germline gives CDR1 ENHRY, CDR2 SYGVKD. Trimming shortened V by 2 bases and J by 2 bases, and 12 bases separated the two germline ends. The CDR3 sequence is CAISEEAGVNYGYTF. CDR3 DNA sequence: TGTGCCATCAGTGAGGAAGCAGGGGTCAACTATGGCTACACCTTC.

This clone appeared a single time. The J gene is TRBJ1-3, the V gene TRBV18; the D is unclear. V was trimmed by 1 base and J by 0 bases, leaving 16 bases between them. This CDR3 is 18 amino acids long. The germline gives CDR1 KGHSH, CDR2 LQKENI. The CDR3 DNA reads as TGTGCCAGCTCACCACTCCTATTTCTAGAAGGCTCTGGAAACACCATATATTTT. It yields the protein CASSPLLFLEGSGNTIYF.

The chain joins TRBV6-5 to TRBJ1-2; 10 nucleotides agree with TRBD1. The CDR3 sequence is 14 residues long. V dropped 6 bases and J dropped 7; count of bases not matched to a gene: 8. Germline CDR1 is MNHEY and CDR2 is SVGAGI. CDR3 coding DNA: TGTGCCAGCAGCAACCCGGACAGGGGGTCTGGCTACACCTTC. Its translation is CASSNPDRGSGYTF.

The chain recombines TRBV7-2 with TRBJ2-5; 12 bases agree with TRBD2. The germline V gene encodes CDR1 SGHTA and CDR2 FQGNSA. This CDR3 has 16 amino acids. The V segment lost 6 bases and the J segment 4 bases; nucleotides outside the gene matches: 9. The CDR3: CASSFSSGGAGETQYF. CDR3 bases: TGTGCCAGCAGTTTCTCTAGCGGGGGGGCCGGAGAGACCCAGTACTTC. Based on the CDR3 plus reference TRBV7-2 and TRBJ2-5, the full variable domain is GAGVSQSPSNKVTEKGKDVELRCDPISGHTALYWYRQSLGQGLEFLIYFQGNSAPDKSGLPSDRFSAERTGGSVSTLTIQRTQQEDSAVYLCASSFSSGGAGETQYFGPGTRLLVL.

The genes are TRBV4-2 and TRBJ1-2; 12 bases agree with TRBD1. Germline assignment: CDR1 LGHNA and CDR2 YNFKEQ. The CDR3 is made up of 18 amino acids. V lost 2 bases to trimming and J lost 0 bases; unmatched junction nucleotides: 7. CDR3 protein: CASSQMGQGARANYGYTF. DNA for the CDR3: TGTGCCAGCAGCCAAATGGGACAGGGGGCGCGGGCTAACTATGGCTACACCTTC.

The gene calls are TRBV2 and TRBJ2-3; 14 nucleotides align to TRBD2. V shed 7 bases and J 0 bases; nucleotides not matched to a gene: 3. The CDR3 spans 16 residues. Germline V gene sequence: CDR1 SNHLY, CDR2 FYNNEI. The CDR3 spells CASKGLAGVSTDTQYF. DNA for the CDR3: TGTGCCAGCAAGGGACTAGCGGGGGTTAGCACAGATACGCAGTATTTT.

The V call is TRBV7-7, the J call TRBJ1-1; a weak D match, TRBD1 (6 bases). CDR1 and CDR2 (germline): SSHAT, FNYEAQ (reference sequence). Trimming pared 5 bases from V and 1 base from J, leaving 17 bases between. The CDR3 has 16 residues. The CDR3 DNA sequence: TGTGCCAGCAGCACCTCACCTACAGGGTGGAACACTGAAGCTTTCTTT. Amino acids: CASSTSPTGWNTEAFF.

The V and J genes are TRBV18 and TRBJ2-2; no firm D call. CDR1 is KGHSH and CDR2 is LQKENI in the germline V gene. This CDR3 is 12 amino acids long. Trimming removed 2 bases at V and 8 bases at J, with 6 bases between. The CDR3 DNA is TGTGCCAGCTCACCAGACGAGGGGGAGCTGTTTTTT. Encoded protein: CASSPDEGELFF. The complete variable domain, with remaining parts taken from reference TRBV18 and TRBJ2-2, reads NAGVMQNPRHLVRRRGQEARLRCSPMKGHSHVYWYRQLPEEGLKFMVYLQKENIIDESGMPKERFSAEFPKEGPSILRIQQVVRGDSAAYFCASSPDEGELFFGEGSRLTVL.

The chain uses TRBV4-2 and TRBJ2-1; perhaps TRBD2 as D (6 bases). V was cut by 3 bases and J by 5 bases, with 8 bases left in between. The CDR3 sequence is 13 residues long. Per the germline V gene, CDR1 is LGHNA and CDR2 is YNFKEQ. The CDR3 nucleotides are TGTGCCAGCAGCCATGGAGGGGACAATGAGCAGTTCTTC. Translated: CASSHGGDNEQFF.